Only a few counts were recorded for the clone carrying this TCR beta chain. Its target is unknown. This CDR3 has 12 amino acids. V gave up 8 bases and J gave up 0 bases, with 8 bases separating them. From germline, CDR1 is MNHEY and CDR2 SVGEGT. The record originates from a study of T cells after yellow fever vaccination. From the 5' RACE reads, TCRdb called clonotypes with MiXCR, one entry per CDR3 protein. The sample comprises 450,000 to 550,000 distinct CDR3 sequences, roughly 22% of which are singletons, and about a sixth rests with the top ten. Study results and caveats: Among primary-vaccination clones, most reappeared after the booster, at about 95% for CD4 and 85% to 90% for CD8.

The sequence was obtained from a man younger than 35 who received the YFV17D yellow fever vaccine. Sequencing was performed on PBMCs, taken roughly 20 days after the first yellow fever vaccination. The V and J genes are TRBV6-2 or TRBV6-3 and TRBJ2-7; a possible D gene is TRBD2 (6 bases). The CDR3 is CASGGTSYEQYV. In DNA form, the CDR3 reads TGTGCCAGCGGCGGGACCTCCTACGAGCAGTACGTC.